These 26 T cell receptor beta chains were sequenced from one sample in a study of Graves' ophthalmopathy and Graves' hyperthyroidism. CDR3 regions of TCR beta were amplified from RNA transcripts. Second-round multiplex PCR came after first-round RT-PCR with HTBI primers. TCRdb redid the calling of the multiplex PCR reads with MiXCR, one entry per CDR3 protein. The sample yields about 1.2 million distinct CDR3 sequences, 35% to 40% seen once. Sequenced input: peripheral blood or thyroid tissue (not recorded which). Source of these receptors: an adult man with Graves' hyperthyroidism.

This clonotype has a count of ten or more. This chain connects TRBV9 to TRBJ2-7; D not certain. The CDR3 sequence is 13 residues long. Germline V lookup: CDR1 SGDLS, CDR2 YYNGEE. The V gene lost 1 base and the J gene lost 5 bases, with 10 bases spanning the gap. In DNA, the CDR3 is TGTGCCAGCAGCGTAACTGGGTACGACGAGCAGTACTTC. Amino acid sequence: CASSVTGYDEQYF.

This clonotype has more than one count but fewer than ten. The rearrangement links TRBV3-1 to TRBJ1-2; D not certain. The germline V gene encodes CDR1 LGHDT and CDR2 YNNKEL (reference sequence). The CDR3 extends over 14 amino acids. The V and J ends lost 1 base and 8 bases respectively, with 14 bases between them. CDR3: CASSQGFGPSGYTF. CDR3 DNA sequence: TGTGCCAGCAGCCAAGGGTTCGGCCCCTCGGGCTACACCTTC.

The CDR3 region has the DNA TGCAGTGCTAGTGAAGGGGGCCCTGAAAAACTGTTTTTT. Translated: CSASEGGPEKLFF. The chain has TRBV20-1 and TRBJ1-4, with 7 bases identical to TRBD1. The germline V gene has CDR1 DFQATT and CDR2 SNEGSKA (reference sequence). There are 13 residues in the CDR3. The V and J ends lost 3 bases and 7 bases, in that order; junction bases with no gene match: 5.

To note about this clonotype: A clone one base away is much larger, so this may be a read error. The V gene is TRBV12-3 or TRBV12-4, the J gene TRBJ2-7; D is undetermined. V shed 2 bases and J shed 5 bases, with 4 bases lying between them. The CDR3 length is 11 residues. CDR3 nucleotide sequence: TGTGCCAGCAGTTTATGGGACGAGCAGTACTTC. It codes for CASSLWDEQYF.

The V gene is TRBV29-1, the J gene TRBJ1-5; D unclear. Germline loops: CDR1 SQVTM, CDR2 ANQGSEA. V lost 8 bases and J lost 6, with 20 bases in between. This CDR3 region has 14 residues. CDR3 DNA: TGCAGCTTATTCCGAGTCGGTGCAGGTCAGCCCCAGCATTTT. This encodes CSLFRVGAGQPQHF. Full variable domain (missing parts from reference TRBV29-1 and TRBJ1-5): SAVISQKPSRDICQRGTSLTIQCQVDSQVTMMFWYRQQPGQSLTLIATANQGSEATYESGFVIDKFPISRPNLTFSTLTVSNMSPEDSSIYLCSLFRVGAGQPQHFGDGTRLSIL.

The chain employs TRBV5-6 and TRBJ2-7; TRBD1 agrees at 10 bases. Near its end, the DNA agrees better with TRBJ2-1, so the J call may be wrong. The V gene's germline CDR1 is SGHDT and CDR2 YYEEEE. The CDR3 is 15 amino acids. CDR3 nucleotides: TGTGCCAGCAGCTTTCCAGGACAGGGGGTCAATGAGCAGTTCTTC. It specifies CASSFPGQGVNEQFF.

Many counts were recorded for this clonotype. V usage is TRBV5-1 and J usage is TRBJ1-6; D remains ambiguous. V lost 5 bases and J 5 bases, leaving 11 bases between the germline ends. The CDR3 has 14 amino acids. Germline V lookup: CDR1 SGHRS, CDR2 YFSETQ. CDR3 protein: CASSPGVDNSPLHF. The CDR3 nucleotides read TGCGCCAGCAGTCCCGGGGTAGATAATTCACCCCTCCACTTT.

This clonotype was counted ten times or more. The chain's CDR3 is CAISPSSEIVTQYF. In DNA, the CDR3 is TGTGCCATCAGCCCTTCTAGCGAGATAGTGACCCAGTACTTC. This chain uses TRBV10-3 with TRBJ2-5, with D perhaps matching TRBD2 (6 bases). Trimming stripped 6 bases from V and 7 bases from J, with 18 bases between. The CDR3 extends over 14 amino acids. Germline V gene sequence: CDR1 ENHRY, CDR2 SYGVKD.

This clonotype was seen many times. This chain joins TRBV19 and TRBJ1-1; D is uncertain. Germline V CDR1 and CDR2: LNHDA, SQIVND (reference sequence). With 4 bases removed from V and 6 bases from J, the gap between germline ends came to 6 bases. CDR3 length equals 11 residues. The chain's CDR3 is CASSTYPEAFF. In DNA, the CDR3 is TGTGCCAGTAGTACCTACCCTGAAGCTTTCTTT.

This clonotype was counted only a few times. This rearrangement joins TRBV19 to TRBJ2-2; 9 nucleotides agree with TRBD2. The CDR3 totals 16 residues. With 5 bases clipped from V and 0 bases from J, the junction kept 4 bases outside the gene matches. Per germline, CDR1 LNHDA and CDR2 SQIVND (reference sequence). The DNA for the CDR3 is TGTGCCAGTAGTCCCCGGACTAGCGCGAACACCGGGGAGCTGTTTTTT. It translates to CASSPRTSANTGELFF.

This clonotype was seen a handful of times. The chain combines TRBV24-1 with TRBJ2-2; D is possibly TRBD1 (5 bases). This CDR3 spans 16 amino acids. Germline assignment: CDR1 KGHDR and CDR2 SFDVKD. With 3 bases removed from V and 0 bases from J, the gap between germline ends came to 10 bases. For the CDR3, the DNA is TGTGCCACCAGTGATGGGGCGGCCGCGAACACCGGGGAGCTGTTTTTT. Its translation: CATSDGAAANTGELFF.

This clonotype was observed many times. The CDR3 reads CASSRTSGYEQYF. CDR3 DNA sequence: TGTGCCAGCAGTAGGACTAGCGGGTACGAGCAGTACTTC. The chain employs TRBV7-2 and TRBJ2-7; TRBD2 matches 11 bases. V shed 6 bases, J shed 4 bases, and the junction held 2 bases outside the gene matches. This CDR3 region has 13 residues. The germline V gene has CDR1 SGHTA and CDR2 FQGNSA. The full variable domain, rest sourced from reference TRBV7-2 and TRBJ2-7, is GAGVSQSPSNKVTEKGKDVELRCDPISGHTALYWYRQSLGQGLEFLIYFQGNSAPDKSGLPSDRFSAERTGGSVSTLTIQRTQQEDSAVYLCASSRTSGYEQYFGPGTRLTVT.

V and J are TRBV7-9 and TRBJ2-5, with TRBD2 matching over 7 bases. Germline CDR1 is SEHNR and CDR2 is FQNEAQ (reference sequence). The CDR3 covers 14 residues. V shed 5 bases, J shed 9 bases, and the junction held 12 bases outside the gene matches. In nucleotides, the CDR3 is TGTGCCAGCAGCCTAGAAGGCCATGGGAGGGCCCAGTACTTC. It specifies CASSLEGHGRAQYF.

Comments on this clonotype: Germline and junction disagree at one end, which may indicate a read error. The chain couples TRBV9 to TRBJ1-2; weak D call: TRBD1 (5 bases). The CDR3 totals 15 residues. Per germline, CDR1 SGDLS and CDR2 YYNGEE. CDR3 DNA: TGTGCCTGCAGCGTGTGGGACGTAGGAGCCTATGGCTACACCTTC. It encodes CACSVWDVGAYGYTF.

This clonotype was counted ten times or more. The chain employs TRBV7-2 and TRBJ1-5; D gene unclear. Trimming cost V 6 bases and J 0 bases, with 12 bases left between them. Looked up from germline, CDR1 is SGHTA and CDR2 is FQGNSA. The CDR3 extends over 15 amino acids. CDR3 bases: TGTGCCAGCAGTCCCGGGGTTTATAGCAATCAGCCCCAGCATTTT. As protein: CASSPGVYSNQPQHF.

In nucleotides, the CDR3 is TGCAGTGCTAGTCACGACGCCAACGAGCAGTACTTC. It specifies CSASHDANEQYF. The J gene is TRBJ2-7, the V gene TRBV20-1; no definite D call. V gave up 3 bases and J gave up 5 bases, with 11 bases separating them. CDR3 length: 12 residues. Germline V lookup: CDR1 DFQATT, CDR2 SNEGSKA (reference sequence).

The sample holds many counts of this clonotype. The J gene is TRBJ2-7, the V gene TRBV7-9, with D perhaps being TRBD1 or TRBD2 (5 bases each). From germline, CDR1 is SEHNR and CDR2 FQNEAQ (reference sequence). The CDR3 sequence is 14 residues long. Trimming took off 2 bases at V and 5 bases at J, with 13 bases between the two ends. CDR3 amino acids: CASSLFAGSDEQYF. The DNA for the CDR3 is TGTGCCAGCAGCTTATTTGCAGGGAGCGACGAGCAGTACTTC.

This clonotype has ten or more counts. The CDR3 sequence: CASSARTGRVNTEAFF. The CDR3 DNA reads as TGTGCCAGCAGCGCCCGGACAGGGCGAGTGAACACTGAAGCTTTCTTT. V usage is TRBV9 and J usage is TRBJ1-1; 8 bases are shared with TRBD1. The CDR3 is 16 residues long. Germline loops: CDR1 SGDLS, CDR2 YYNGEE. V gave up 3 bases and J gave up 0 bases; unmatched junction bases: 7.

A few counts support this clonotype. The chain recombines TRBV20-1 with TRBJ2-2, with D perhaps assigned TRBD1 or TRBD2 (6 bases each). The ends were cut back, 3 bases at V and 6 bases at J, with 26 bases in the middle. CDR3 length equals 18 residues. Looked up from germline, CDR1 is DFQATT and CDR2 is SNEGSKA (reference sequence). The CDR3 region has the DNA TGCAGTGCTAGTCCCGAGGTCGGGGGCCCAAGGCGCCCCGGGGAGCTGTTTTTT. This sequence encodes CSASPEVGGPRRPGELFF.

The CDR3 here is CASSGQSGASYEQYF. Here the CDR3 DNA reads TGTGCCAGCAGCGGACAGTCTGGGGCGTCCTACGAGCAGTACTTC. The chain joins TRBV9 to TRBJ2-7, with D tentatively TRBD1 (5 bases). Germline CDR1 and CDR2: SGDLS and YYNGEE. The length of the CDR3 is 15 residues. The V end lost 3 bases, the J end lost 1 base, and 14 bases lay between the germline ends.

This clonotype has a handful of counts. The genes are TRBV20-1 and TRBJ1-5, with D possibly being TRBD1 (5 bases). V lost 3 bases and J 8 bases, leaving 14 bases between the germline ends. CDR1 DFQATT and CDR2 SNEGSKA come from the germline V gene (reference sequence). This CDR3 comprises 13 residues. CDR3 coding DNA: TGCAGTGCTAGCCGACAGACCAGGGAGCCCCAGCATTTT. Translated, it gives CSASRQTREPQHF.

This clonotype came up many times. The gene calls are TRBV20-1 and TRBJ1-2; TRBD1 matches at 9 bases. CDR3 length: 13 amino acids. CDR1 and CDR2 (germline): DFQATT, SNEGSKA (reference sequence). J gave up 6 bases and V 1 base, and 3 bases lay outside the gene matches. The CDR3 protein is CSARVRTGDGYTF. Here the CDR3 DNA reads TGCAGTGCTAGAGTTAGGACAGGGGATGGCTACACCTTC.

The chain links TRBV20-1 to TRBJ2-5; 13 bases are shared with TRBD2. This CDR3 has 16 amino acids. After removal of 2 bases from V and 1 base from J, the junction contained 4 bases not matched to a gene. Germline CDR1 is DFQATT and CDR2 is SNEGSKA (reference sequence). CDR3 in amino acids: CSARSGTSGIQETQYF. The CDR3 DNA follows: TGCAGTGCTAGATCCGGGACTAGCGGGATCCAAGAGACCCAGTACTTC.

In DNA form, the CDR3 reads TGTGCCAGCAGCGAGGGGATTATCCAAAATCAGCCCCAGCATTTT. This translates into CASSEGIIQNQPQHF. The rearrangement uses TRBV6-5 and TRBJ1-5; D perhaps matches TRBD1 (5 bases). The CDR3 loop spans 15 amino acids. The V end lost 6 bases, the J end lost 4 bases, and 16 bases lay between the germline ends. Germline V gene data show CDR1 as MNHEY and CDR2 as SVGAGI.

A few counts support this clonotype. The chain links TRBV2 to TRBJ2-2, with a possible D match to TRBD1 (6 bases). CDR3 length: 15 amino acids. CDR1 is SNHLY, CDR2 FYNNEI, per germline. Trimming cost V 4 bases and J 5 bases, with 14 bases left between them. As DNA, the CDR3 is TGTGCCAGCAGTGCCCGGGACAAAAGAACCGGGGAGCTGTTTTTT. Translating gives CASSARDKRTGELFF.

A word on this clonotype: Compared with germline, one end of the junction differs, possibly owing to a read error. The genes are TRBV5-1 and TRBJ1-1, with TRBD1 identical over 9 bases. CDR1 is SGHRS and CDR2 is YFSETQ in the germline V gene. This CDR3 has 16 amino acids. Here the CDR3 DNA reads TGTGCCAGCAGCCCCAAATGGACAGGGGTGAACACTGAAGCTTTCTTT. Protein: CASSPKWTGVNTEAFF.